This T cell receptor (beta chain) originates from a study of blood T cell repertoires in COVID-19. The overall study: Sites across the United States, Italy and Spain contributed samples from acute and convalescent COVID-19. The cDNA or gDNA used as material had been derived from T cells, B-cell-depleted T cells, or PBMCs.

Authors' processing steps: Scientists estimated how many nucleated cells there were by amplifying reference gene primers. Sequencing was performed with immunoSEQ multiplex PCR; in TCRdb, only in-frame clones are kept and a portion is missing. The V and J calls and clone size were taken over from that table, and D and trimming were inferred from the DNA. The sample lists some 200,000 clones; about 80% were seen once. This CDR3 contains 16 residues. The V gene end was trimmed by 3 bases and the J gene end by 8 bases; junction bases not matched to a gene: 13. CDR1 MDHEN and CDR2 SYDVKM come from the germline V gene.

J is TRBJ2-3 and V is TRBV28; 8 bases match TRBD1. The sample consisted of peripheral blood. The clonotype was recovered from a woman under 40 who had recovered from COVID-19. The DNA of the CDR3 is TGTGCCAGCAGTTTGGAGACAGGGGCCGCGCTCGGTACGCAGTATTTT. This codes for CASSLETGAALGTQYF.